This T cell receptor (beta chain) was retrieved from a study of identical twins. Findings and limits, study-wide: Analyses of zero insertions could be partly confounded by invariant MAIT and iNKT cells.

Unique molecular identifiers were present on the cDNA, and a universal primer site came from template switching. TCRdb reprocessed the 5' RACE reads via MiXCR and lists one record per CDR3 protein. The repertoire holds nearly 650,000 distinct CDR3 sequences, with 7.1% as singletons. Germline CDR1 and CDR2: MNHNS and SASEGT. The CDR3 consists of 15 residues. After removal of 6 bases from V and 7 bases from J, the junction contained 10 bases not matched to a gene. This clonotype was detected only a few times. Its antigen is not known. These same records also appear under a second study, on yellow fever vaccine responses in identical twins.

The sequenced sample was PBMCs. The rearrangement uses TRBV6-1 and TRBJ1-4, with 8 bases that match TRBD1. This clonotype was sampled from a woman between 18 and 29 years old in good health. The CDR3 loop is CASRNQGAVGEKLFF. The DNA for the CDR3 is TGTGCCAGCAGAAATCAGGGGGCAGTAGGTGAAAAACTGTTTTTT.